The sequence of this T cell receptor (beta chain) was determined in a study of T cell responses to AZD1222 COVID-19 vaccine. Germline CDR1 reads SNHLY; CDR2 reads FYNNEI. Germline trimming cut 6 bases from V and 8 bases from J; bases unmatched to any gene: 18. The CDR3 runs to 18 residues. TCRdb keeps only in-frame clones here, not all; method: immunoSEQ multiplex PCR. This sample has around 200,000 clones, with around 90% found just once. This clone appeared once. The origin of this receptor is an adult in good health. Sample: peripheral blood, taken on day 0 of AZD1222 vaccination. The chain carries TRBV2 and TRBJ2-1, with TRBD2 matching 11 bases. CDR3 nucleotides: TGTGCCAGCAGACCTCTTAGCGGGGGGGCTGGTATAATGTATGAGCAGTTCTTC. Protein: CASRPLSGGAGIMYEQFF.